Presented here are 20 T cell receptor beta chains from one specimen sequenced in a study of blood T cell repertoires in COVID-19. TCRdb keeps only in-frame clones here, not all; method: immunoSEQ multiplex PCR. This table has 500,000 to 600,000 clones, 85% to 90% appearing once. Sequences were obtained from peripheral blood. The receptors stem from a woman between 50 and 59 years old with COVID-19, enrolled during active disease.

The CDR3: CASSETSGVTDTQYF. CDR3 nucleotides: TGTGCCAGCAGTGAGACTAGCGGGGTGACAGATACGCAGTATTTT. The gene calls are TRBV2 and TRBJ2-3; TRBD2 aligns across 11 bases. V lost 3 bases and J lost 3; bases outside the gene matches: 2. The CDR3 spans 15 residues. The germline V gene has CDR1 SNHLY and CDR2 FYNNEI.

The CDR3 bases are TGTGCCAGCAGCCGGTCGGAGCGGGGAGACACAGATACGCAGTATTTT. This gives the protein CASSRSERGDTDTQYF. The chain links TRBV3-1 (or the pseudogene TRBV3-2) to TRBJ2-3, with TRBD2 identical over 7 bases. Germline V CDR1 and CDR2: LGHDT, YNNKEL (reference sequence). This CDR3 is 16 amino acids long. Losses at the gene ends were 4 bases for V and 2 bases for J; bases not matched to a gene: 9.

A remark on this clone: The sample has other DNA sequences that encode this CDR3 too. This chain links TRBV3-1 (or the pseudogene TRBV3-2) with TRBJ1-1; D not resolved. The CDR3 totals 11 residues. V lost 1 base to trimming and J lost 10 bases, with 7 bases between them. Germline CDR1 reads LGHDT; CDR2 reads YNNKEL (reference sequence). CDR3 residues: CASSQGRGAFF. CDR3 nucleotide sequence: TGTGCCAGCAGCCAAGGGCGAGGAGCTTTCTTT.

V is TRBV11-2 and J is TRBJ1-3, with TRBD1 identical over 7 bases. This CDR3 is built from 15 residues. With V trimmed by 5 bases and J by 2 bases, 6 bases remained unmatched. Germline assignment: CDR1 SGHAT and CDR2 FQNNGV. The CDR3 region is CASSLTGLAGNTIYF. The CDR3 DNA sequence: TGTGCCAGCAGCCTGACAGGGTTGGCTGGAAACACCATATATTTT.

This chain links TRBV7-8 with TRBJ1-2; the D is unclear. Germline V gene data show CDR1 as SGHVS and CDR2 as FQNEAQ. V shed 2 bases and J shed 2 bases, with 6 bases lying between them. The CDR3 contains 13 residues. This CDR3 reads CASSLLGNYGYTF. The CDR3 region has the DNA TGTGCCAGCAGCTTACTGGGCAACTATGGCTACACCTTC.

The chain employs TRBV27 and TRBJ1-3, with unresolved D. The V end lost 6 bases, the J end lost 0 bases, and 12 bases lay between the germline ends. CDR1 is MNHEY, CDR2 SMNVEV, per germline (reference sequence). The CDR3 length is 15 residues. The DNA for the CDR3 is TGTGCCAGCAGACGAGCCGGGAGCTCTGGAAACACCATATATTTT. The encoded protein is CASRRAGSSGNTIYF.

This clone was seen a single time. The J gene is TRBJ1-2, the V gene TRBV27, with a tentative D call TRBD1 (5 bases). The length of the CDR3 is 14 residues. V dropped 10 bases and J dropped 0 bases, with 15 bases sitting between them. CDR1 is MNHEY, CDR2 SMNVEV, per germline (reference sequence). CDR3 amino acids: CAIGGRRPNYGYTF. The CDR3 region has the DNA TGTGCCATCGGGGGACGGCGGCCTAACTATGGCTACACCTTC.

As regards this clone: Other DNA sequences within the sample encode an identical CDR3. The V gene is TRBV4-1, the J gene TRBJ2-1; 11 positions agree with TRBD2. With V trimmed by 4 bases and J by 3 bases, 2 bases remained unmatched. Germline V gives CDR1 MGHRA, CDR2 YSYEKL. The CDR3 is 15 amino acids. The CDR3 spells CASSRGTSGYNEQFF. CDR3 nucleotides: TGCGCCAGCAGCCGAGGGACTAGCGGCTACAATGAGCAGTTCTTC.

The V and J genes are TRBV6-4 and TRBJ2-1; 7 nucleotides agree with TRBD1. The germline V gene encodes CDR1 MRHNA and CDR2 SNTAGT. V lost 5 bases to trimming and J lost 4 bases; unmatched junction nucleotides: 5. The CDR3 runs 14 residues. The CDR3 here is CASSPTGQYNEQFF. As DNA, the CDR3 is TGTGCCAGCAGTCCGACAGGGCAGTACAATGAGCAGTTCTTC.

V gene TRBV5-1 combines with J gene TRBJ2-7, with 8 bases that match TRBD1. Germline V gives CDR1 SGHRS, CDR2 YFSETQ. This CDR3 contains 14 residues. The J segment lost 6 bases and the V segment lost 1 base, leaving 6 bases of the junction unmatched. DNA of the CDR3: TGCGCCAGCAGCTTGTCAGGACAGGGAAGCGAGCAGTACTTC. Translation: CASSLSGQGSEQYF.

In its sample, this clone was seen a few times. The chain combines TRBV6-5 with TRBJ2-7; D might be TRBD1 (7 bases). Germline CDR1 is MNHEY and CDR2 is SVGAGI. Deletions cut 11 bases from V and 5 bases from J, with 19 bases between. The CDR3 has 13 amino acids. The CDR3 nucleotides are TGTGCCGGGCCGACAGGGAGGAACCACGAGCAGTACTTC. Translation gives CAGPTGRNHEQYF.

V and J are TRBV19 and TRBJ2-1, with D possibly being TRBD2 (5 bases). From germline, CDR1 is LNHDA and CDR2 SQIVND (reference sequence). The CDR3 sequence is 12 residues long. V shed 0 bases and J shed 12 bases, with 9 bases lying between them. The CDR3 coding sequence is TGTGCCAGTAGTATAGACCGCCGGGGGCAGTTCTTC. It specifies CASSIDRRGQFF.

The chain recombines TRBV6-1 with TRBJ1-2, with D unclear. Germline CDR1 and CDR2: MNHNS and SASEGT. This CDR3 region has 14 residues. The V gene lost 1 base and the J gene lost 3 bases, with 9 bases spanning the gap. Here the CDR3 DNA reads TGTGCCAGCAGTGAAGGAGGCTGGGACTATGGCTACACCTTC. Its translation is CASSEGGWDYGYTF.

The chain recombines TRBV7-9 with TRBJ2-3; 7 bases fit TRBD2. Trimming took 3 bases from V and 2 from J; bases not matched to a gene: 8. Germline loops: CDR1 SEHNR, CDR2 FQNEAQ (reference sequence). The CDR3 length is 16 residues. The DNA for the CDR3 is TGTGCCAGCAGCTTCCCGGGGGGACCCAACACAGATACGCAGTATTTT. This codes for CASSFPGGPNTDTQYF.

The chain carries TRBV2 and TRBJ1-4; 7 positions match TRBD1. CDR1 and CDR2 from the germline V gene are SNHLY and FYNNEI. CDR3 length: 14 residues. The V and J ends lost 5 bases and 3 bases, in that order; junction bases with no gene match: 3. The CDR3 protein is CASSQGVANEKLFF. The CDR3, as DNA: TGTGCCAGCAGTCAGGGGGTGGCTAATGAAAAACTGTTTTTT.

The genes are TRBV11-3 and TRBJ1-1; D unresolved. The V end was cut by 0 bases, the J end by 3 bases, with 8 bases between. This CDR3 comprises 14 residues. Germline V gives CDR1 SGHNT, CDR2 YENEEA. Here the CDR3 reads CASSLDGPDTEAFF. The DNA of the CDR3 is TGTGCCAGCAGCTTAGACGGTCCGGACACTGAAGCTTTCTTT.

The chain recombines TRBV5-1 with TRBJ1-2, with D maybe TRBD1 (6 bases). Germline V gives CDR1 SGHRS, CDR2 YFSETQ. CDR3 length: 15 amino acids. V was trimmed by 0 bases and J by 5 bases, leaving 14 bases between them. The CDR3 reads CASSLGTAAAYGYTF. CDR3 sequence (DNA): TGCGCCAGCAGCTTGGGGACAGCCGCTGCTTATGGCTACACCTTC. Full variable domain (missing parts from reference TRBV5-1 and TRBJ1-2): KAGVTQTPRYLIKTRGQQVTLSCSPISGHRSVSWYQQTPGQGLQFLFEYFSETQRNKGNFPGRFSGRQFSNSRSEMNVSTLELGDSALYLCASSLGTAAAYGYTFGSGTRLTVV.

This clone was observed once. Here the CDR3 DNA reads TGCGCCAGCAGTGACAGGGTGCAGCCCCAGCATTTT. The encoded protein is CASSDRVQPQHF. The V gene is TRBV10-2, the J gene TRBJ1-5; the D gene is possibly TRBD1 (5 bases). The germline V gene has CDR1 WSHSY and CDR2 SAAADI. CDR3 length: 12 amino acids. The germline V and J ends were trimmed by 3 bases and 7 bases, with 7 bases remaining between them.

V gene TRBV6-6 combines with J gene TRBJ1-4; no clear D gene. Germline V CDR1 and CDR2: MNHNY, SVGAGI (reference sequence). The CDR3 consists of 14 residues. Trimming pared 3 bases from V and 8 bases from J, leaving 13 bases between. CDR3 loop: CASSYEGSREKLFF. CDR3 nucleotide sequence: TGTGCCAGCAGTTATGAGGGCAGTCGGGAAAAACTGTTTTTT.

This clone was recorded once. V is TRBV6-1 and J is TRBJ1-4, with 8 bases lining up with TRBD1. Germline V gene lookup returns CDR1 MNHNS and CDR2 SASEGT. This CDR3 comprises 14 residues. After removal of 1 base from V and 7 bases from J, the junction contained 2 bases not matched to a gene. CDR3 bases: TGTGCCAGCAGTGAAGGGACAGGGAGTGAAAAACTGTTTTTT. It specifies CASSEGTGSEKLFF.